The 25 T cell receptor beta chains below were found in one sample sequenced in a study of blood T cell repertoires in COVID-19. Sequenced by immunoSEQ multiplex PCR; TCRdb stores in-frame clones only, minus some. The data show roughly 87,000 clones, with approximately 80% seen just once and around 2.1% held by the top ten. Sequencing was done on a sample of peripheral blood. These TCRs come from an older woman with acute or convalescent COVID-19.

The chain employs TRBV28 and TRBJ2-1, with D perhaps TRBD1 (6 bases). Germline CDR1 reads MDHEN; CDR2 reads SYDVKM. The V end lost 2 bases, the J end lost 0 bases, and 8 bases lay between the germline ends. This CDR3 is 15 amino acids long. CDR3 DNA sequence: TGTGCCAGCAGTTTAGTACAGGGCTCCTACAATGAGCAGTTCTTC. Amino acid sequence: CASSLVQGSYNEQFF.

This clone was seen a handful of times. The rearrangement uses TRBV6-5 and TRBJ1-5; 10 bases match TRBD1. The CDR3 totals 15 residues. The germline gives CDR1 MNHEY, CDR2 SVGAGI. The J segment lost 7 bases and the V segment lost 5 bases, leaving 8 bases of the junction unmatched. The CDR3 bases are TGTGCCAGCAGTCCCGGGACAGGGGTCGAACAGCCCCAGCATTTT. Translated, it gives CASSPGTGVEQPQHF.

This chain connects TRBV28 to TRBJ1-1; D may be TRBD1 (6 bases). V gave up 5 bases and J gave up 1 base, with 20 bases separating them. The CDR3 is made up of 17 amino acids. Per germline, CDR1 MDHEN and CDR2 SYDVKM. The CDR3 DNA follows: TGTGCCAGCAGTGCCGGGACACTACCCCCTGGGAACACTGAAGCTTTCTTT. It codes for CASSAGTLPPGNTEAFF.

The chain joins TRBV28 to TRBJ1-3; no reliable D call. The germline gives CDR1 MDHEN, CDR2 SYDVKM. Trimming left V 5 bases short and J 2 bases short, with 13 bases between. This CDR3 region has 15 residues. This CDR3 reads CASSDPWATGNTIYF. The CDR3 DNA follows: TGTGCCAGCAGTGACCCCTGGGCTACTGGAAACACCATATATTTT.

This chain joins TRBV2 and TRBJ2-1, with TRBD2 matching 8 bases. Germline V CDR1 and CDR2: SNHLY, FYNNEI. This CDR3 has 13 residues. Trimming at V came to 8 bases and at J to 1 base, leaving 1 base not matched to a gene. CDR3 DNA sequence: TGTGCCAGCCGCGGGGGGTCCTACAATGAGCAGTTCTTC. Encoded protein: CASRGGSYNEQFF. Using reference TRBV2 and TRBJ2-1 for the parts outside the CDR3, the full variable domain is EPEVTQTPSHQVTQMGQEVILRCVPISNHLYFYWYRQILGQKVEFLVSFYNNEISEKSEIFDDQFSVERPDGSNFTLKIRSTKLEDSAMYFCASRGGSYNEQFFGPGTRLTVL.

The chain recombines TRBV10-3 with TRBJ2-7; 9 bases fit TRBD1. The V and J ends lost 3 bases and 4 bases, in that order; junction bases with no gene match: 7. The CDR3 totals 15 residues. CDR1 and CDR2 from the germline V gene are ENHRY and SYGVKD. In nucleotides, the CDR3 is TGTGCCATCAGTGATCTTGGGACAGGGATGTACGAGCAGTACTTC. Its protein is CAISDLGTGMYEQYF.

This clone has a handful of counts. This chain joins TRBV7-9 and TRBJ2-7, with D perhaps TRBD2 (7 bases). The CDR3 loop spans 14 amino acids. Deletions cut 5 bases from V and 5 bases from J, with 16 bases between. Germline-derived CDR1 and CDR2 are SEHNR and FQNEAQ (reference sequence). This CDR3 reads CASSGRGGFHEQYF. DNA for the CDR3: TGTGCCAGCAGCGGAAGGGGGGGCTTCCACGAGCAGTACTTC.

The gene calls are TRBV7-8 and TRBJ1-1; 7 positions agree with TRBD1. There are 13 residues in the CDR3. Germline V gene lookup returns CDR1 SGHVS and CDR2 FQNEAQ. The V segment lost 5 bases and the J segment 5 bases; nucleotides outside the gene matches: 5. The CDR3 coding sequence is TGTGCCAGCAGCAAGACAGGGCAGACTGAAGCTTTCTTT. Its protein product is CASSKTGQTEAFF.

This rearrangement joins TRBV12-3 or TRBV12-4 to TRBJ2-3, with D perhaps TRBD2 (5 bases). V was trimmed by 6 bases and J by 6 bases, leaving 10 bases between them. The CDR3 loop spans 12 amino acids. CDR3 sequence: CASSRLADTQYF. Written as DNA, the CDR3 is TGTGCCAGCAGCCGATTAGCGGATACGCAGTATTTT.

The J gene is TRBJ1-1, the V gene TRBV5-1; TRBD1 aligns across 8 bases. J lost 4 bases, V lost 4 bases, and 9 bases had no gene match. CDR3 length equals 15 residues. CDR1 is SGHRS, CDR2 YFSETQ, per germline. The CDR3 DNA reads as TGCGCCAGCAGCCGGGACCCGGGACAGGTCACTGAAGCTTTCTTT. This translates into CASSRDPGQVTEAFF.

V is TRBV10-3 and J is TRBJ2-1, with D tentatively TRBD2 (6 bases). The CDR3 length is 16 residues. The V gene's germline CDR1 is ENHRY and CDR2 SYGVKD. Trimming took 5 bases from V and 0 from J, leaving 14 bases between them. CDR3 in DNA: TGTGCCATCAGTTGGCTTAGCGGTAGCTCCTACAATGAGCAGTTCTTC. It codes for CAISWLSGSSYNEQFF.

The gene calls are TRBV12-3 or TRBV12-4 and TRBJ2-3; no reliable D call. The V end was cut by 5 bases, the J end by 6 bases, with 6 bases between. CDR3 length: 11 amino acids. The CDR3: CASSGADTQYF. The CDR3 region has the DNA TGTGCCAGCAGTGGAGCGGATACGCAGTATTTT.

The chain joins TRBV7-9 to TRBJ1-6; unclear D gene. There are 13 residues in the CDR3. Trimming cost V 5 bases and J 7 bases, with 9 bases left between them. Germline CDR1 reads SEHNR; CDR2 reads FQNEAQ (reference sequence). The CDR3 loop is CASSQALNSPLHF. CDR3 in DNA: TGTGCCAGCAGCCAAGCCTTAAATTCACCCCTCCACTTT. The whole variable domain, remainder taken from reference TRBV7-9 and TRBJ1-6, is DTGVSQNPRHKITKRGQNVTFRCDPISEHNRLYWYRQTLGQGPEFLTYFQNEAQLEKSRLLSDRFSAERPKGSFSTLEIQRTEQGDSAMYLCASSQALNSPLHFGNGTRLTVT.

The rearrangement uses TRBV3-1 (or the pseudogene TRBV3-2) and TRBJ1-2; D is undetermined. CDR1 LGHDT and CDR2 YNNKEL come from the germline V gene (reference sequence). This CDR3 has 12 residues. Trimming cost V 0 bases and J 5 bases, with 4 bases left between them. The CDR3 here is CASSQERYGYTF. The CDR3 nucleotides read TGTGCCAGCAGCCAAGAGAGGTATGGCTACACCTTC.

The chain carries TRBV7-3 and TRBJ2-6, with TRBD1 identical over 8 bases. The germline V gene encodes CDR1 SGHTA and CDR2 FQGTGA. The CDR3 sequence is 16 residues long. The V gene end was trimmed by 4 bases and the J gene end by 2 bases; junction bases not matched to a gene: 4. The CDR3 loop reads CASSSLTGAGANVLTF. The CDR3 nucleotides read TGTGCCAGCAGCTCCTTGACAGGGGCTGGGGCCAACGTCCTGACTTTC.

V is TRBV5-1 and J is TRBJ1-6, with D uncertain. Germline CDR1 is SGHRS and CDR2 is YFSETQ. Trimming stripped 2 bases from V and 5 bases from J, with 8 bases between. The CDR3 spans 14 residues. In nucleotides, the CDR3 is TGCGCCAGCAGCTTTGCGGGTGATAATTCACCCCTCCACTTT. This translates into CASSFAGDNSPLHF.

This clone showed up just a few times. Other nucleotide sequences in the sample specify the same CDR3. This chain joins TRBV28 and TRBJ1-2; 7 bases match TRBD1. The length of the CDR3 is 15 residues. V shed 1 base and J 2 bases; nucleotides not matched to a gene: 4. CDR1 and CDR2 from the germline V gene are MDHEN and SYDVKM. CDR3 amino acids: CASSLSQGVNYGYTF. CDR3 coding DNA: TGTGCCAGCAGTTTATCCCAGGGGGTAAACTATGGCTACACCTTC.

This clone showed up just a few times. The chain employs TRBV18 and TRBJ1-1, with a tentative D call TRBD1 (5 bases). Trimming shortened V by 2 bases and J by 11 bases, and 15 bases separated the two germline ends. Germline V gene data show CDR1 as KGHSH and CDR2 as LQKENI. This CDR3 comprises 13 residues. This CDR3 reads CASSPNPDRVAFF. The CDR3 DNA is TGTGCCAGCTCACCAAACCCTGACAGAGTGGCTTTCTTT.

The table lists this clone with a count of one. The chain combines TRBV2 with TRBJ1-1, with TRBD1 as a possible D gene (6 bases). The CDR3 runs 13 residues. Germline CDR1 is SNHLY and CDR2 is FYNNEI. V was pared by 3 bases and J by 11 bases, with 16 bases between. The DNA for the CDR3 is TGTGCCAGCAGTGAGGGGGGGCCAGTGGGCGCTTTCTTT. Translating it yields CASSEGGPVGAFF.

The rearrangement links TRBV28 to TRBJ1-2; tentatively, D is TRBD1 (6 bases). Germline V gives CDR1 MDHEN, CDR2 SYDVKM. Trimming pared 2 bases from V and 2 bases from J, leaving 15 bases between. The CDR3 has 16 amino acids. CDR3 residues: CASSLLAGGRNYGYTF. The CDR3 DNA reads TGTGCCAGCAGTTTACTTGCTGGGGGCAGAAACTATGGCTACACCTTC.

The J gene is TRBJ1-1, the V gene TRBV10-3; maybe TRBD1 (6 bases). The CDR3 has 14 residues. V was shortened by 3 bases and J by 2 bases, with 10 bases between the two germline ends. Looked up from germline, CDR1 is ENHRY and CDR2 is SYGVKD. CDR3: CAISDRTANTEAFF. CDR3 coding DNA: TGTGCCATCAGTGATCGGACAGCTAACACTGAAGCTTTCTTT.

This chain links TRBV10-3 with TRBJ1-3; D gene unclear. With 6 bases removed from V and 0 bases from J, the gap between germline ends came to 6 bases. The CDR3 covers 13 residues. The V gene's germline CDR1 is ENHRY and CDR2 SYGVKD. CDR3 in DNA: TGTGCCATCAGGATGAGCTCTGGAAACACCATATATTTT. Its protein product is CAIRMSSGNTIYF.

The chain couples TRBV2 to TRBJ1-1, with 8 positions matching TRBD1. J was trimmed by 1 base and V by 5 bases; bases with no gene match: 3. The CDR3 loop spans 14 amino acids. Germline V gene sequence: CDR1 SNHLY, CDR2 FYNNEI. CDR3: CASSRDRSNTEAFF. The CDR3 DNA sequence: TGTGCCAGCAGTAGGGACAGGTCGAACACTGAAGCTTTCTTT.

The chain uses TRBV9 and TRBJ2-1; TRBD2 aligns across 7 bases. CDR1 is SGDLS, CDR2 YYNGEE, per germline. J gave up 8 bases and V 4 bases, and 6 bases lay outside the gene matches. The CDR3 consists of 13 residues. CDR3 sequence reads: CASSTGGRYEQFF. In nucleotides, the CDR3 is TGTGCCAGCAGCACCGGGGGGAGGTATGAGCAGTTCTTC.

CDR3 in DNA: TGTGCCAGTAGCATTAGCGGGGGGGCACCCTACAATGAGCAGTTCTTC. This sequence encodes CASSISGGAPYNEQFF. The rearrangement links TRBV19 to TRBJ2-1; TRBD2 agrees at 11 bases. Germline-derived CDR1 and CDR2 are LNHDA and SQIVND (reference sequence). With 6 bases clipped from V and 2 bases from J, the junction kept 6 bases outside the gene matches. CDR3 length: 16 residues.